This TCR beta chain appears in the sequencing data of a study of T cell repertoires in cytomegalovirus infection. As concerns this clonotype: Its antigen remains unidentified.

J was trimmed by 7 bases and V by 2 bases; bases with no gene match: 6. The CDR3 extends over 15 amino acids. Germline V gene data show CDR1 as SGHTA and CDR2 as FQGTGA. TCRdb re-called the reads with MiXCR, one entry per CDR3 protein. The table records some 940,000 distinct CDR3 sequences, approximately 31% of them present only once. The source was cultured CD8+ T cells from PBMCs, collected from culture after CMV antigen stimulation. This clonotype was sampled from a human donor in good health (CMV status not recorded). Some clones in this sample may be carry-over from other donors' samples. This chain uses TRBV7-3 with TRBJ2-1, with TRBD2 matching 9 bases. The CDR3 DNA reads as TGTGCCAGCAGCTTATGGGGCGGGGGGGCAAATGAGCAGTTCTTC. This translates into CASSLWGGGANEQFF.